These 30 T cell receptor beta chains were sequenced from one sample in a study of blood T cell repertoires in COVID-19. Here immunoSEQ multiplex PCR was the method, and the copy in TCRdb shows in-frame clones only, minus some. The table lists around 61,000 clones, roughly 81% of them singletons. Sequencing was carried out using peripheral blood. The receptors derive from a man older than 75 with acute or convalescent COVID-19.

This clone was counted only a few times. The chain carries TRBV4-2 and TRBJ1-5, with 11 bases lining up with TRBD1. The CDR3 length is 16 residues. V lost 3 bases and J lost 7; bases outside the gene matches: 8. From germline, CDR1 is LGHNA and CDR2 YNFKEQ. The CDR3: CASSHVGQGDFQPQHF. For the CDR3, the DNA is TGTGCCAGCAGCCACGTGGGACAGGGGGATTTCCAGCCCCAGCATTTT.

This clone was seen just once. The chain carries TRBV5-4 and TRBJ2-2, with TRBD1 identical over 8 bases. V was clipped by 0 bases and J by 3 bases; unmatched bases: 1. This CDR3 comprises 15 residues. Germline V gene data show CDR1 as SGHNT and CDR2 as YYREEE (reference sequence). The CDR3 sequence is CASSLGQGHTGELFF. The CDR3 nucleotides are TGTGCCAGCAGCTTGGGACAGGGGCACACCGGGGAGCTGTTTTTT.

Here the CDR3 DNA reads TGTGCCAGTAGCGGGAGGCCCCCAGCGACCCAGTACTTC. This gives the protein CASSGRPPATQYF. The V gene is TRBV19, the J gene TRBJ2-5; 7 bases are a match to TRBD2. The CDR3 sequence is 13 residues long. The germline gives CDR1 LNHDA, CDR2 SQIVND (reference sequence). The trim removed 6 bases at V and 7 bases at J, leaving 8 bases unmatched.

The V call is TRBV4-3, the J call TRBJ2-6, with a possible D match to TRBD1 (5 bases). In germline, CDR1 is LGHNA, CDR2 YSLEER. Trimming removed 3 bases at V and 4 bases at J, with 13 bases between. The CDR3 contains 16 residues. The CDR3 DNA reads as TGCGCCAGCAGCCAGGCAGGGTTAACGGGGGCCAACGTCCTGACTTTC. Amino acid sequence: CASSQAGLTGANVLTF.

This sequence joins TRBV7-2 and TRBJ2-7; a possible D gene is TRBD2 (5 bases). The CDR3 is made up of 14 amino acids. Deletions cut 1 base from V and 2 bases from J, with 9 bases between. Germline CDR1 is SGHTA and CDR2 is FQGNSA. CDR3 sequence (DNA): TGTGCCAGCAGCTTAGGGCGGGTGGCCTACGAGCAGTACTTC. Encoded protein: CASSLGRVAYEQYF.

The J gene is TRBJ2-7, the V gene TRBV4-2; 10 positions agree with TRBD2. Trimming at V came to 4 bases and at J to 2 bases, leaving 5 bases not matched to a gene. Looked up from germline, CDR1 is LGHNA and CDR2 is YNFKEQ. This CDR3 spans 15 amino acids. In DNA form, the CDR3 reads TGTGCCAGCAGCCTTTACGGGACTAGCGCCTACGAGCAGTACTTC. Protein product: CASSLYGTSAYEQYF.

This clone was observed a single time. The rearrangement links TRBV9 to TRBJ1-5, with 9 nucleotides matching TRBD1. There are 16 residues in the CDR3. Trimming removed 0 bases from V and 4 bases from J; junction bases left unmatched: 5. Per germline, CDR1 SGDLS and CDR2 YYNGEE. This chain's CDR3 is CASSVGHGQGNQPQHF. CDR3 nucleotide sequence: TGTGCCAGCAGCGTAGGGCACGGACAGGGGAATCAGCCCCAGCATTTT.

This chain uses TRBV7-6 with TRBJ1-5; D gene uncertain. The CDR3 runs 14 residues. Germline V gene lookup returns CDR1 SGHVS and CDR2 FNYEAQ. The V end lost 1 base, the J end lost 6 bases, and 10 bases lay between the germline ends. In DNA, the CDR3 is TGTGCCAGCAGCTTAGATCCCTATGGTCAGCCCCAGCATTTT. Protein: CASSLDPYGQPQHF.

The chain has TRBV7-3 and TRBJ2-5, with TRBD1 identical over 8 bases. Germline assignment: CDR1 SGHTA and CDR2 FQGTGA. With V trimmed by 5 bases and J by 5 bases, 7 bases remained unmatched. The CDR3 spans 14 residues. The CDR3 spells CASSRTGTEETQYF. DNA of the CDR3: TGTGCCAGCAGCCGGACAGGGACTGAGGAGACCCAGTACTTC. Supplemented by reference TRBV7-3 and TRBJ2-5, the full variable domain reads GAGVSQTPSNKVTEKGKYVELRCDPISGHTALYWYRQSLGQGPEFLIYFQGTGAADDSGLPNDRFFAVRPEGSVSTLKIQRTERGDSAVYLCASSRTGTEETQYFGPGTRLLVL.

The DNA for the CDR3 is TGTGCCAGCAGCGAGGGACTAGCCCTCGATACGCAGTATTTT. Translation: CASSEGLALDTQYF. The chain has TRBV9 and TRBJ2-3; 9 positions match TRBD2. CDR1 is SGDLS, CDR2 YYNGEE, per germline. The trim removed 3 bases at V and 6 bases at J, leaving 5 bases unmatched. The length of the CDR3 is 14 residues.

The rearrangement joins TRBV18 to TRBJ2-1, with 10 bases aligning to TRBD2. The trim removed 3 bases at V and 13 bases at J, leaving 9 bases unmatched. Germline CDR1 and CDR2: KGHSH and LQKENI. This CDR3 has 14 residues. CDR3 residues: CASSPDGLAENQFF. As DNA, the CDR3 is TGTGCCAGCTCACCTGACGGACTAGCGGAAAATCAGTTCTTC.

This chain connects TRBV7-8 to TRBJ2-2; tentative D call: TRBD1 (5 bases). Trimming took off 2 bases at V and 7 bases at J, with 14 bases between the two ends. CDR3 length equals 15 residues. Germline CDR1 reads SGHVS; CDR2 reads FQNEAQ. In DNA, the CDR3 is TGTGCCAGCAGCTTACTTCAGGGTAGTGGCGGGGAGCTGTTTTTT. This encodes CASSLLQGSGGELFF.

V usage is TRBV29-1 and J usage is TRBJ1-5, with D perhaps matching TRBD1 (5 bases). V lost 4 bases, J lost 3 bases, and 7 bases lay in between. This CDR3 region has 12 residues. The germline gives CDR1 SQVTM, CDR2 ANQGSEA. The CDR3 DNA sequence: TGCAGCGTTGGACAGCTCAATCAGCCCCAGCATTTT. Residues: CSVGQLNQPQHF.

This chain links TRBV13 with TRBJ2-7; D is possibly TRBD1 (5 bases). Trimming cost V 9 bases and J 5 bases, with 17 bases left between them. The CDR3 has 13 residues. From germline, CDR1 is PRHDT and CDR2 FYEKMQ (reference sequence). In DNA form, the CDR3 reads TGTGCCAGTAAAAATGGGGCCAGGGACGAGCAGTACTTC. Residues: CASKNGARDEQYF. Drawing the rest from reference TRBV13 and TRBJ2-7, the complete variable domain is AAGVIQSPRHLIKEKRETATLKCYPIPRHDTVYWYQQGPGQDPQFLISFYEKMQSDKGSIPDRFSAQQFSDYHSELNMSSLELGDSALYFCASKNGARDEQYFGPGTRLTVT.

The CDR3 coding sequence is TGTGCCAGCAGTCACACCTATGGCTACACCTTC. This sequence encodes CASSHTYGYTF. This sequence joins TRBV6-2 or TRBV6-3 and TRBJ1-2; no reliable D call. CDR3 length: 11 amino acids. Trimming removed 5 bases from V and 4 bases from J, with 5 bases in between. Germline V gives CDR1 MNHEY, CDR2 SVGEGT.

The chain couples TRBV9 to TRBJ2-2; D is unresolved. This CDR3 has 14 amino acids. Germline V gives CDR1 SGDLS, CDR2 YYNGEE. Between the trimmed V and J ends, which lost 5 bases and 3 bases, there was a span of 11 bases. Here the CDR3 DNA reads TGTGCCAGCAGAAGCGTCAGCGACACCGGGGAGCTGTTTTTT. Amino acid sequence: CASRSVSDTGELFF.

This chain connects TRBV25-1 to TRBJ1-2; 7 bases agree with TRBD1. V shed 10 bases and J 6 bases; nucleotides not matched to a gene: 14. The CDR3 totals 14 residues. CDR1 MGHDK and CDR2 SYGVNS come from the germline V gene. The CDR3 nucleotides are TGTGCCACCAGGGACCGAGGGGGCGTTCATGGCTACACCTTC. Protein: CATRDRGGVHGYTF.

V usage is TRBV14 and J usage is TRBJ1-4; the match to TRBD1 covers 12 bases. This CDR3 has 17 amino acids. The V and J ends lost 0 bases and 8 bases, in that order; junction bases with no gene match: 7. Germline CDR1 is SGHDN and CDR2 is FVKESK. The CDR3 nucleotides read TGTGCCAGCAGCCAAGAGTTTCCGGGACAGGGGGCAGAAAAACTGTTTTTT. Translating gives CASSQEFPGQGAEKLFF.

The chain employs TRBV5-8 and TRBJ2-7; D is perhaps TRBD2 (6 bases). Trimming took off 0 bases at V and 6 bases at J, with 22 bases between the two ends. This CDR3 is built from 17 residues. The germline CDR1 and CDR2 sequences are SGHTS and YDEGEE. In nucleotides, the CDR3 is TGTGCCAGCAGCTTGGACTGGGCGCGGGGCGTACCGCTCGAGCAGTACTTC. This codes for CASSLDWARGVPLEQYF.

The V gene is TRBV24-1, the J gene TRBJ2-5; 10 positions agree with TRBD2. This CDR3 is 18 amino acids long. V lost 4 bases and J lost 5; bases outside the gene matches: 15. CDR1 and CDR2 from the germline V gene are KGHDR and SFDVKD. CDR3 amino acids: CATSDPSSGRALRETQYF. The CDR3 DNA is TGTGCCACCAGTGACCCTTCAAGCGGGAGGGCCCTCAGGGAGACCCAGTACTTC.

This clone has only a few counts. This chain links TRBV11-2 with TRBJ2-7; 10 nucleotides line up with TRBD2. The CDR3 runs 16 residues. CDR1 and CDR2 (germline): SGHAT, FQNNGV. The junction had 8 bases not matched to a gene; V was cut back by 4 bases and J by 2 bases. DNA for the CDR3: TGTGCCAGCAGCTACTTCCAAACTAGCGGGGCCTACGAGCAGTACTTC. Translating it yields CASSYFQTSGAYEQYF.

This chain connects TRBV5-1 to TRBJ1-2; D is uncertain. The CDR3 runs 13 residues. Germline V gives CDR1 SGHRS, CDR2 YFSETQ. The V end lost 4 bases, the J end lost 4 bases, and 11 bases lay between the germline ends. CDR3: CASSMAGSYGYTF. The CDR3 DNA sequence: TGCGCCAGCAGCATGGCCGGTTCCTATGGCTACACCTTC.

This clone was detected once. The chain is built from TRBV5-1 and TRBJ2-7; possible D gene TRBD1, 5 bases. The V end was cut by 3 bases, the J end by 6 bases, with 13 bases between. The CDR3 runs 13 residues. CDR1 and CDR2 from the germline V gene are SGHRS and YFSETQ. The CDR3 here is CASSWAERGEQYF. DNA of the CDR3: TGCGCCAGCAGCTGGGCCGAAAGGGGCGAGCAGTACTTC.

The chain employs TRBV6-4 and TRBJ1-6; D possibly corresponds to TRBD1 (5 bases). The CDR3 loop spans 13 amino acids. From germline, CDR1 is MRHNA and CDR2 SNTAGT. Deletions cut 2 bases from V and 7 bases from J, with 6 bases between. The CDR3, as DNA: TGTGCCAGCAGTGACCGGGGGAATTCACCCCTCCACTTT. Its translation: CASSDRGNSPLHF.

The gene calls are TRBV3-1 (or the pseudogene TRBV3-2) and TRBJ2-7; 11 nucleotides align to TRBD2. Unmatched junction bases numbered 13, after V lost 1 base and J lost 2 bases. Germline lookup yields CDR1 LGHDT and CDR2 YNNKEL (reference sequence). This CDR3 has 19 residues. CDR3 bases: TGTGCCAGCAGCCAAGTACGTCCACCCGGGACTAGCGGTACCTACGAGCAGTACTTC. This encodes CASSQVRPPGTSGTYEQYF.

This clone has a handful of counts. CDR3 region: CASTRGQGRGTEAFF. The DNA for the CDR3 is TGTGCCAGTACCCGTGGGCAGGGCAGGGGAACTGAAGCTTTCTTT. The chain carries TRBV19 and TRBJ1-1; tentatively, D is TRBD1 (6 bases). V was shortened by 7 bases and J by 5 bases, with 20 bases between the two germline ends. The CDR3 is made up of 15 amino acids. The germline gives CDR1 LNHDA, CDR2 SQIVND (reference sequence).

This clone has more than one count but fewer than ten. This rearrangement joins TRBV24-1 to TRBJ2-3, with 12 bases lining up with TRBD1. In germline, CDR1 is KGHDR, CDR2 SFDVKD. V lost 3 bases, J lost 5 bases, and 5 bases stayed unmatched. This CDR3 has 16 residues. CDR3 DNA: TGTGCCACCAGTGATAGGGACAGGGGGCTAGGAGATACGCAGTATTTT. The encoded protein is CATSDRDRGLGDTQYF.

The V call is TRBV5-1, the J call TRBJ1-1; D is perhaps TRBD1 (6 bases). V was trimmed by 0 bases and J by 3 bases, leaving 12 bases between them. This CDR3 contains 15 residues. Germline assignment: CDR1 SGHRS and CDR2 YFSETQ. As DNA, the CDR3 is TGCGCCAGCAGCTTGGAGGGGGTTAGGTACACTGAAGCTTTCTTT. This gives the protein CASSLEGVRYTEAFF.

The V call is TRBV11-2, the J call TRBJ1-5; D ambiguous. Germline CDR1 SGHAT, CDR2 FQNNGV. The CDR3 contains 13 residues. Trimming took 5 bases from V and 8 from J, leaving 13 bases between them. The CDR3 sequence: CASSRSVVEPQHF. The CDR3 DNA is TGTGCCAGCAGCAGGAGCGTCGTAGAGCCCCAGCATTTT.

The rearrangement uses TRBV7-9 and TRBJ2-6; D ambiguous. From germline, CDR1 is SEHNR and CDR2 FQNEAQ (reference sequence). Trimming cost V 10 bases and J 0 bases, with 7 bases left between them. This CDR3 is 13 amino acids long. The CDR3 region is CATQDSGANVLTF. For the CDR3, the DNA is TGTGCCACCCAGGACTCTGGGGCCAACGTCCTGACTTTC. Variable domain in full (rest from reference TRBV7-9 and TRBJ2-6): DTGVSQNPRHKITKRGQNVTFRCDPISEHNRLYWYRQTLGQGPEFLTYFQNEAQLEKSRLLSDRFSAERPKGSFSTLEIQRTEQGDSAMYLCATQDSGANVLTFGAGSRLTVL.